This T cell receptor beta chain was identified in a study of vaccination effects on CD4 cells after COVID-19. Study-level points and caveats: After vaccination, at late timepoints, clones induced by infection and by vaccine contracted markedly. Only 1 of 255 vaccine-induced clones from healthy vaccinees cross-reacted with common cold coronaviruses.

A note on this clone: Antigen unknown.

Prior to sequencing, the ViraFEST assay stimulated PBMC with viral peptide pools, which expanded the antigen-specific CD4+ T cells. An approximately nine-day culture period preceded the isolation of CD4+ T cells. None of these healthy vaccinees had been infected with SARS-CoV-2 before vaccination. The culture medium for two million PBMC per well included roughly 10 IU/ml IL-2 and around 10 ug/ml peptides. Both day 3 and day 7 saw half the medium replaced with IL-2 medium. This table comes from immunoSEQ multiplex PCR, and its TCRdb copy is limited to in-frame clones, with some not included. The sample holds around 23,000 clones, roughly three quarters seen once. This CDR3 region has 15 residues. CDR1 SGHRS and CDR2 YFSETQ come from the germline V gene. V lost 1 base, J lost 3 bases, and 14 bases lay in between.

This sequence originates from a human donor who received a COVID-19 vaccine. The sequencing used CD4+ T cells from PBMCs cultured with HCoV-NL63 spike peptides, collected before COVID-19 vaccination. This sequence joins TRBV5-1 and TRBJ2-7, with no clear D. As DNA, the CDR3 is TGCGCCAGCAGCTTGTCAACTTCTACTATCTACGAGCAGTACTTC. Its protein is CASSLSTSTIYEQYF. The variable domain in full, with the rest retrieved from reference TRBV5-1 and TRBJ2-7, is KAGVTQTPRYLIKTRGQQVTLSCSPISGHRSVSWYQQTPGQGLQFLFEYFSETQRNKGNFPGRFSGRQFSNSRSEMNVSTLELGDSALYLCASSLSTSTIYEQYFGPGTRLTVT.